The T cell receptor beta chain under discussion was sequenced for a study of T cells in Graves' hyperthyroidism and ophthalmopathy. Across the whole study: Peripheral blood collection took place at initial diagnosis, before any treatment. Study observations and caveats: The majority of expanded thyroid clonotypes above 0.001 also appeared in blood.

The source material, RNA transcripts, was used to amplify TCR beta CDR3 regions. Carried out on the TCR CDR3, a first-round RT-PCR used the HTBI primer set. TCRdb itself ran the multiplex PCR reads through MiXCR, one entry per CDR3 protein. Among hundreds of thousands of distinct CDR3 sequences listed, 13% to 15% were seen once. Trimming removed 7 bases from V and 11 bases from J, with 27 bases in between. The CDR3 loop spans 16 amino acids. CDR1 and CDR2 (germline): LNHDA, SQIVND (reference sequence). Hyperthyroidism was newly diagnosed in patients aged 18 to 65 (duration under 2 months). Diagnosis rested on symptoms, serum thyroxine and TRAb, thyroid ultrasound, and orbital computed tomography. Ten or more counts support this clonotype. As yet, its antigen is unknown.

The specimen was blood. The sequence came from a woman aged 18-30 years with Graves' hyperthyroidism. The chain is built from TRBV19 and TRBJ1-5; perhaps TRBD1 as D (5 bases). The CDR3 loop reads CASNGREGKVLSAQHF. CDR3 DNA sequence: TGTGCCAGTAACGGCAGGGAAGGAAAGGTTCTCTCGGCCCAGCATTTT. The complete variable domain, with remaining parts taken from reference TRBV19 and TRBJ1-5, reads DGGITQSPKYLFRKEGQNVTLSCEQNLNHDAMYWYRQDPGQGLRLIYYSQIVNDFQKGDIAEGYSVSREKKESFPLTVTSAQKNPTAFYLCASNGREGKVLSAQHFGDGTRLSIL.